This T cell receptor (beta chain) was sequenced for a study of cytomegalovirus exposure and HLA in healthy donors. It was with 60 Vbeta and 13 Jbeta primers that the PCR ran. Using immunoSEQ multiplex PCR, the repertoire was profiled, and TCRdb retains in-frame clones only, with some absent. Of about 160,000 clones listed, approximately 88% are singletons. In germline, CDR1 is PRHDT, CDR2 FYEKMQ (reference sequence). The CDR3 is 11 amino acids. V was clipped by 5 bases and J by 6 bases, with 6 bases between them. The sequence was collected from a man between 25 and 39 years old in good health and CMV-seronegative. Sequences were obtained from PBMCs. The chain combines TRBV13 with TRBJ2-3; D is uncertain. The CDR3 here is CASSPSDTQYF. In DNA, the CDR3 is TGTGCCAGCAGCCCCTCTGATACGCAGTATTTT.